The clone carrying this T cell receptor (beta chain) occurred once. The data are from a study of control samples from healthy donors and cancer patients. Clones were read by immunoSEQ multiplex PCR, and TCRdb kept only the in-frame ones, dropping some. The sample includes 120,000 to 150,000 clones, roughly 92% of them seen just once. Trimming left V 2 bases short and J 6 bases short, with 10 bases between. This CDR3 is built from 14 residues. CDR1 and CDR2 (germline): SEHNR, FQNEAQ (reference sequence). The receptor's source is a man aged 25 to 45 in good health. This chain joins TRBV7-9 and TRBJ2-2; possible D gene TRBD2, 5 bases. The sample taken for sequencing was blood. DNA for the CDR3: TGTGCCAGCAGCTTATCTGGCGGGTCCGGGGAGCTGTTTTTT. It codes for CASSLSGGSGELFF.